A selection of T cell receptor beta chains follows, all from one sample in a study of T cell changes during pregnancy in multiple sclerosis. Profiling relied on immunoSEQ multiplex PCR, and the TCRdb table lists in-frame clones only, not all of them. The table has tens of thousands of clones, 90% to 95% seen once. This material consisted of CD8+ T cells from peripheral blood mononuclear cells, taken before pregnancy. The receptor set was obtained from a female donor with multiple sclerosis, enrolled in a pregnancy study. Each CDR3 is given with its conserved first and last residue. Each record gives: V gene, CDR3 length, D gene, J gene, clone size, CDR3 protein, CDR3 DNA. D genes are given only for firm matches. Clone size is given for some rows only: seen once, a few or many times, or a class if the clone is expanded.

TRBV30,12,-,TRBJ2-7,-,CAWSQGLDEQYF,TGTGCCTGGAGTCAGGGGCTGGACGAGCAGTACTTC
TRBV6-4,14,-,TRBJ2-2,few,CASSDSSSAGELFF,TGTGCCAGCAGTGACTCATCCTCCGCCGGGGAGCTGTTTTTT
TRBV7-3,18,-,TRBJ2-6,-,CASSLYPDDYSGANVLTF,TGTGCCAGCAGCTTATACCCGGACGACTACTCTGGGGCCAACGTCCTGACTTTC
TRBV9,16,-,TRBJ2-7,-,CASSVFSGESSYEQYF,TGTGCCAGCAGCGTCTTCTCGGGGGAGAGCTCCTACGAGCAGTACTTC
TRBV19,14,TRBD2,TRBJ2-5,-,CASSQRGTQETQYF,TGTGCCAGTAGTCAGCGGGGGACCCAAGAGACCCAGTACTTC
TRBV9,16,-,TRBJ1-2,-,CASSAAAGKANYGYTF,TGTGCCAGCAGCGCCGCTGCAGGGAAAGCTAACTATGGCTACACCTTC
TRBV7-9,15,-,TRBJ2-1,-,CASSPGGLGGNEQFF,TGTGCCAGCAGCCCAGGGGGACTAGGGGGCAATGAGCAGTTCTTC
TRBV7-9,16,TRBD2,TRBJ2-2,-,CASSLELAGGREELFF,TGTGCCAGCAGCTTAGAACTAGCGGGGGGCCGTGAGGAGCTGTTTTTT
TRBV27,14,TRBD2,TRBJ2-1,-,CASSHSGGHNEQFF,TGTGCCAGCAGCCATAGCGGGGGACACAATGAGCAGTTCTTC
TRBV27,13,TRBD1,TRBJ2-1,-,CASRTGGIHEQFF,TGTGCCAGCAGGACAGGGGGAATCCATGAGCAGTTCTTC
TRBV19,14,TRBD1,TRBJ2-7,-,CASSPGTGGYEQYF,TGTGCCAGTAGTCCGGGGACAGGGGGCTACGAGCAGTACTTC
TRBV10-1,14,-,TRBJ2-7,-,CASSRDFNGYEQYF,TGCGCCAGCAGTCGGGATTTTAACGGGTACGAGCAGTACTTC
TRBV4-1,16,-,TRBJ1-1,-,CASSQDSGVGDTEAFF,TGCGCCAGCAGCCAAGATTCGGGGGTCGGGGACACTGAAGCTTTCTTT
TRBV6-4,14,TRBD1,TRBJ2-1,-,CASSDGTGYNEQFF,TGTGCCAGCAGTGACGGGACAGGGTACAATGAGCAGTTCTTC
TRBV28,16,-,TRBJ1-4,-,CASSLRGSGTNEKLFF,TGTGCCAGCAGTTTGCGGGGAAGTGGAACTAATGAAAAACTGTTTTTT
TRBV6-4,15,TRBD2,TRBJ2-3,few,CASSVIAGGTDTQYF,TGTGCCAGCAGTGTAATAGCGGGAGGCACAGATACGCAGTATTTT
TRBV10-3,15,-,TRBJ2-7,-,CAISEQDGGTYEQYF,TGTGCCATCAGTGAGCAAGACGGCGGGACTTACGAGCAGTACTTC
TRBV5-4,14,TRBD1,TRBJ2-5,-,CASKRTGGEETQYF,TGTGCCAGCAAGCGGACAGGGGGAGAAGAGACCCAGTACTTC
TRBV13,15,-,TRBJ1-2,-,CASRRRAESNYGYTF,TGTGCCAGCAGGAGGAGGGCAGAATCTAACTATGGCTACACCTTC
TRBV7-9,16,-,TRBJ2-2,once,CASTPPEAANTGELFF,TGTGCCAGCACCCCCCCGGAGGCCGCGAACACCGGGGAGCTGTTTTTT
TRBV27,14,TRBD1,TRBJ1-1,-,CASSSGQGNTEAFF,TGTGCCAGCAGTTCCGGACAGGGGAACACTGAAGCTTTCTTT
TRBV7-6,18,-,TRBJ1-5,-,CASSLRGGGTNSNQPQHF,TGTGCCAGCAGCTTAAGGGGGGGAGGGACTAATAGCAATCAGCCCCAGCATTTT
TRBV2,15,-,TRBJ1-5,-,CASRATQGSDQPQHF,TGTGCCAGCAGAGCAACTCAGGGGTCCGATCAGCCCCAGCATTTT
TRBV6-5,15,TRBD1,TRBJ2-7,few,CASSGEGTGSYEQYF,TGTGCCAGCAGTGGAGAGGGGACAGGGAGCTACGAGCAGTACTTC
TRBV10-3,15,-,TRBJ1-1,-,CAAEDRVGMDTEAFF,TGTGCCGCGGAGGACAGAGTAGGAATGGACACTGAAGCTTTCTTT
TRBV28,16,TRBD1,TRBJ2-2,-,CASSIRDRGPPGELFF,TGTGCCAGCAGTATCCGGGACAGGGGGCCTCCGGGGGAGCTGTTTTTT
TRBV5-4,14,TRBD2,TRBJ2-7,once,CASSLASGGNEQYF,TGTGCCAGCAGCTTGGCTAGCGGGGGGAACGAGCAGTACTTC
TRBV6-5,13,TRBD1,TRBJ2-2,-,CASSFTGAGELFF,TGTGCCAGCAGTTTTACAGGGGCCGGGGAGCTGTTTTTT
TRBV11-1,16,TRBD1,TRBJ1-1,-,CASSSLEGTENTEAFF,TGTGCCAGCAGCTCGCTAGAGGGGACAGAGAACACTGAAGCTTTCTTT
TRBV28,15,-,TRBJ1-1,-,CASSSQDRLNTEAFF,TGTGCCAGCAGTTCTCAGGACAGACTGAACACTGAAGCTTTCTTT
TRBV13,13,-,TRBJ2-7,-,CASSLGHTAEQYF,TGTGCCAGCAGCTTAGGCCATACTGCCGAGCAGTACTTC
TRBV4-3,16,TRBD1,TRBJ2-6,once,CASSATRGSGANVLTF,TGCGCCAGCAGCGCAACCAGGGGGTCTGGGGCCAACGTCCTGACTTTC
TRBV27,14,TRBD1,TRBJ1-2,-,CASSSQGAIHGYTF,TGTGCCAGCAGTTCACAGGGGGCAATACATGGCTACACCTTC
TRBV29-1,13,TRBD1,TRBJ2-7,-,CSVNDRGSYEQYF,TGCAGCGTGAACGACAGGGGCTCCTACGAGCAGTACTTC
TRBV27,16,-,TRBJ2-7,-,CASSLSQGFGSYEQYF,TGTGCCAGCAGTTTATCCCAGGGGTTTGGCTCCTACGAGCAGTACTTC
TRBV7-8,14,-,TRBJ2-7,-,CASSAPGTYYEQYF,TGTGCCAGCAGCGCTCCCGGGACTTATTACGAGCAGTACTTC
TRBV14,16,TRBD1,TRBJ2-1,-,CASSQDLGQINNEQFF,TGTGCCAGCAGCCAAGATCTGGGACAGATAAACAATGAGCAGTTCTTC
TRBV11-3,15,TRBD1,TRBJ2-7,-,CASSPAGTGQYEQYF,TGTGCCAGCAGTCCGGCAGGGACAGGCCAGTACGAGCAGTACTTC
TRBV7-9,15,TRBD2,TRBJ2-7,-,CASSVGLAGGDEQYF,TGTGCCAGCAGCGTCGGACTAGCGGGAGGGGACGAGCAGTACTTC
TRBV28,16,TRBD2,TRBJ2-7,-,CASSLPEGGGYIEQYF,TGTGCCAGCAGTTTACCGGAGGGCGGGGGTTATATTGAGCAGTACTTC
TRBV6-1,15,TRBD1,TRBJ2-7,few,CASSLDGTGSYEQYF,TGTGCCAGCAGCCTAGACGGGACAGGGTCTTACGAGCAGTACTTC
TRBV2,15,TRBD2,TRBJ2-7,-,CANRRLAGVLGEQYF,TGTGCCAACCGGAGGCTAGCGGGAGTACTGGGGGAGCAGTACTTC
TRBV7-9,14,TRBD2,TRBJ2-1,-,CASSLAGGHNEQFF,TGTGCCAGCAGCTTGGCGGGGGGGCACAATGAGCAGTTCTTC
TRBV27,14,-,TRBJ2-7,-,CASSLSWGVIEQYF,TGTGCCAGCAGTTTATCTTGGGGAGTGATCGAGCAGTACTTC
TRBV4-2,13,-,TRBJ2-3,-,CASSRTPTDTQYF,TGTGCCAGCAGCAGGACACCGACAGATACGCAGTATTTT
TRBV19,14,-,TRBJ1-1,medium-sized,CASSIHQKNTEAFF,TGTGCCAGTAGTATTCACCAGAAGAACACTGAAGCTTTCTTT
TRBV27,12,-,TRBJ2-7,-,CASSSGVYEQYF,TGTGCCAGCAGTTCGGGGGTCTACGAGCAGTACTTC
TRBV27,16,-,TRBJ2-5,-,CASSLYNGQPQETQYF,TGTGCCAGCAGTTTATATAATGGGCAGCCCCAAGAGACCCAGTACTTC
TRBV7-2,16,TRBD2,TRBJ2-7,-,CASSLWPSGIGYEQYF,TGTGCCAGCAGCTTATGGCCTAGCGGGATTGGCTACGAGCAGTACTTC